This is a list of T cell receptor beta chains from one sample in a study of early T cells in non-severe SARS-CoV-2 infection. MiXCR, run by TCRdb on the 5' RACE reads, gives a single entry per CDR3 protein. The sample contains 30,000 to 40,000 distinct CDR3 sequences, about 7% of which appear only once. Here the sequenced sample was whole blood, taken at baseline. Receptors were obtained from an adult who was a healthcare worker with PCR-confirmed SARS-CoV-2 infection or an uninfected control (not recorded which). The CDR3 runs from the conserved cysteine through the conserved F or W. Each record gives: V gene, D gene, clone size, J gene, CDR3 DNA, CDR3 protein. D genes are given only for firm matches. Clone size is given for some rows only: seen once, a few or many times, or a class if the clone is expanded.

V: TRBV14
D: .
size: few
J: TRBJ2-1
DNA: TGTGCCAGCAGTCCCTTGGGGGCCTACAATGAGCAGTTCTTC
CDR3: CASSPLGAYNEQFF

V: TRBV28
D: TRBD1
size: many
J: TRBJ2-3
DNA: TGTGCCAGCAGTCAACAGGGGCTTGGCTTAGATACGCAGTATTTT
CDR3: CASSQQGLGLDTQYF

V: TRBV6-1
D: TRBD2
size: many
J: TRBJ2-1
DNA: TGTGCCAGCACCGGACTAGCGGGAGGTTACAATGAGCAGTTCTTC
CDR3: CASTGLAGGYNEQFF

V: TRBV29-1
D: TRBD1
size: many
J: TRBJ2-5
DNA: TGCAGCGTTGAATTCACAGACTACAGACAGGGCCTCCAAGAGACCCAGTACTTC
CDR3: CSVEFTDYRQGLQETQYF

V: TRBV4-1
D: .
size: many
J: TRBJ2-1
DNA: TGCGCCAGCAGCCAAGTGGTGGGCGACTACAATGAGCAGTTCTTC
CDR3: CASSQVVGDYNEQFF

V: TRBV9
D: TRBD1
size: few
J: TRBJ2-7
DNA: TGTGCCAGCAGCGGCGGGACAGGGAACGAGCAGTACTTC
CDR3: CASSGGTGNEQYF

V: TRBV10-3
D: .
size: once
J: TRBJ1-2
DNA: TGTGCCATCAGTGATAATAATCCGGCCTATGGCTACACCTTC
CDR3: CAISDNNPAYGYTF

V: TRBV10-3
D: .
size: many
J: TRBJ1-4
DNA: TGTGCCATCAGTGGCGGGACTAATGAAAAACTGTTTTTT
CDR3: CAISGGTNEKLFF

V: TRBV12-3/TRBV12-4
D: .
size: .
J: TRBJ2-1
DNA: TGTGCCAGCAGTTTAGCGGGAAGTGGTCTGAATGAGCAGTTCTTC
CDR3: CASSLAGSGLNEQFF

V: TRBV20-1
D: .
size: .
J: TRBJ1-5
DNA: TGCAGTGCTAGAGATTCGCATTTCCAGCCCCAGCATTTT
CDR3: CSARDSHFQPQHF

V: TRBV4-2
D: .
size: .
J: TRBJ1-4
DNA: TGTGCCAGCAGCCAAGTTGGCTATCCGACTAATGAAAAACTGTTTTTT
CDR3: CASSQVGYPTNEKLFF

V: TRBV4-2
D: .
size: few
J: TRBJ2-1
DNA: TGTGCCAGCAGCCAAGATATGCTGTACAATGAGCAGTTCTTC
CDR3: CASSQDMLYNEQFF

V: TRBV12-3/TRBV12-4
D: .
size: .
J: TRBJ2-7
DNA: TGTGCCAGCAGCATTGATACCTACGAGCAGTACTTC
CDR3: CASSIDTYEQYF

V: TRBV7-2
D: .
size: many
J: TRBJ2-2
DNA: TGTGCCAGCAGCGTTAGTTTCACCGGGGAGCTGTTTTTT
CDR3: CASSVSFTGELFF

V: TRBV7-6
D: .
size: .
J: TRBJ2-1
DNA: TGTGCCAGCAGCTTACTGGGCGGAAGCATAGGTGAGCAGTTCTTC
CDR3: CASSLLGGSIGEQFF

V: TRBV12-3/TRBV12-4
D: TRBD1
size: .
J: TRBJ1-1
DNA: TGTGCCAGCAGTCCCCTCCGGACAGGGAACACTGAAGCTTTCTTT
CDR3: CASSPLRTGNTEAFF

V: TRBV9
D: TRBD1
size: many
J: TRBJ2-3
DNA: TGTGCCAGCAGCACCCGCCGGGACAGTGGCACAGATACGCAGTATTTT
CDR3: CASSTRRDSGTDTQYF

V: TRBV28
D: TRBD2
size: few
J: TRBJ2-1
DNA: TGTGCCAGCAGTGTAAGGGGACGGACCCTCGGGGGGTTGTTCTTC
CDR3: CASSVRGRTLGGLFF

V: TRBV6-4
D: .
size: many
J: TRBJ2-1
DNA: TGTGCCAGCAGTGAGAGGGGGGAAGGGACTGAGCAGTTCTTC
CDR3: CASSERGEGTEQFF

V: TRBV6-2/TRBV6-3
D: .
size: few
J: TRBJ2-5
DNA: TGTGCCAGCACCAAGCGGTACCAAGAGACCCAGTACTTC
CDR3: CASTKRYQETQYF

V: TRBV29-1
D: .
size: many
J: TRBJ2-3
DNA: TGCAGCGTTGAATCCCGGGGAGGCACAGATACGCAGTATTTT
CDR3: CSVESRGGTDTQYF

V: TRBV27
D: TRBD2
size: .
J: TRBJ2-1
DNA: TGTGCCAGCACGGCTAGCGGGTCTTTCAATGAGCAGTTCTTC
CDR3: CASTASGSFNEQFF

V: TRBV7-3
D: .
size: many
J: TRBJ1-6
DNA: TGTGCCAGCAGCTTGGGGGGGACAAATAATTCACCCCTCCACTTT
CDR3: CASSLGGTNNSPLHF

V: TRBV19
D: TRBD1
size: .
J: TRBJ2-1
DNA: TGTGCCAGTAGCATCGGACAGGGAGGCCATGAGCAGTTCTTC
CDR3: CASSIGQGGHEQFF

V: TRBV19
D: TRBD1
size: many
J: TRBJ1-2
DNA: TGTGCCAGTAGTACGGGACAGGGACTATATGGCTACACCTTC
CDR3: CASSTGQGLYGYTF

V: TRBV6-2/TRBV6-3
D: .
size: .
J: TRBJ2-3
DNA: TGTGCCAGCAGTCACTCGGACAGCACAGATACGCAGTATTTT
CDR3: CASSHSDSTDTQYF

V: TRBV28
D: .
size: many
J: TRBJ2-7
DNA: TGTGCCAGCAGTCCCATGGACAGCTACGAGCAGTACTTC
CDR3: CASSPMDSYEQYF

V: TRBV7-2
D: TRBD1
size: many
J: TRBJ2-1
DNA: TGTGCCAGCAGCCGCAGGGGGCTGATCGAGCAGTTCTTC
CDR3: CASSRRGLIEQFF

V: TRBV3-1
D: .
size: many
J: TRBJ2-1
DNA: TGTGCCAGCAGGTCGGACAGTAATGAGCAGTTCTTC
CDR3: CASRSDSNEQFF

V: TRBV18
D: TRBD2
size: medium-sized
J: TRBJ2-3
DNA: TGTGCCAGCTCACCGCGTCTAGCGGGAGCAAAAGATACGCAGTATTTT
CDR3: CASSPRLAGAKDTQYF

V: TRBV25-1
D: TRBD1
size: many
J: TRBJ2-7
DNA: TGTGCCAGCAGTTTCTTCGGGACAGCTACCTACGAGCAGTACTTC
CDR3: CASSFFGTATYEQYF

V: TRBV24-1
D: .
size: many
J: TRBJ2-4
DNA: TGTGCCACCAGTGATCAGGGAGTCCGTCAGTACTTC
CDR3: CATSDQGVRQYF

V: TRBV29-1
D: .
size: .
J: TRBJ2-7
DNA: TGCAGCGTTGAAGGTGGGGGCTACGAGCAGTACTTC
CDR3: CSVEGGGYEQYF

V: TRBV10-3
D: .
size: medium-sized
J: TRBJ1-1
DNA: TGTGCCATCAGACCGGGACAAGAGAACACTGAAGCTTTCTTT
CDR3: CAIRPGQENTEAFF

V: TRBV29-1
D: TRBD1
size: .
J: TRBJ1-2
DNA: TGCAGCGTTGCGGCCCATTCGACAGGGAGTGCCTATGGCTACACCTTC
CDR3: CSVAAHSTGSAYGYTF

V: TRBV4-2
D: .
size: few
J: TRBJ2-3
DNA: TGTGCCAGCAGCCAAGGAAGACAAACTAGCACAGATACGCAGTATTTT
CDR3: CASSQGRQTSTDTQYF

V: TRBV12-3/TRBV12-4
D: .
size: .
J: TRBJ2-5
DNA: TGTGCCAGCAGTTTAGGCGGACCAGGAGAGACCCAGTACTTC
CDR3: CASSLGGPGETQYF

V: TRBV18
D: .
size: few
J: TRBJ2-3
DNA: TGTGCCAGCTCACCGACCCGAGATACGCAGTATTTT
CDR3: CASSPTRDTQYF

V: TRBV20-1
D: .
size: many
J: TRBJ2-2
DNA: TGCAGTGCTAGGGGTTATCGCGGCGGGAACGCGTCCCCCGGGGAGCTGTTTTTT
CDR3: CSARGYRGGNASPGELFF

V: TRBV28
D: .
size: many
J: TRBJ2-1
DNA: TGTGCCAGCAGGGGAGCGGACACCTCCTACAATGAGCAGTTCTTC
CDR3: CASRGADTSYNEQFF

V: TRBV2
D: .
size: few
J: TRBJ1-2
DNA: TGTGCCAGCAGTGCAGGGATCGGCTACACCTTC
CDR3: CASSAGIGYTF

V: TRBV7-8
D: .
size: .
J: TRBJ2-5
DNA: TGTGCCAGCAGCCGACTCGAAGGGGGCCAAGAGACCCAGTACTTC
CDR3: CASSRLEGGQETQYF

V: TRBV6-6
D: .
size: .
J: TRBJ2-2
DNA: TGTGCCAGCAGTTATTCAAACACCGGGGAGCTGTTTTTT
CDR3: CASSYSNTGELFF

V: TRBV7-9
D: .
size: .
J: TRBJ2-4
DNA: TGTGCCAGCAGCTTAGCAGGATCCAGCAGGGTGACTAACATTCAGTACTTC
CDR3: CASSLAGSSRVTNIQYF

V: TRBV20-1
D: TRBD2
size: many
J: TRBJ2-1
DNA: TGCAGTGCTAGAGGTCCGGGACTAGGAGGATTTTACGGGGGCAATGAGCAGTTCTTC
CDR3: CSARGPGLGGFYGGNEQFF

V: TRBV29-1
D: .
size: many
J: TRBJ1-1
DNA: TGCAGCGTTGAAGAGGGGAGGACTGAAGTTTTCTTT
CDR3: CSVEEGRTEVFF

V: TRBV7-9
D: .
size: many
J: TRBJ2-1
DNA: TGTGCCAGCAGCTTAGTGGGGCTTGGCTATGAGCAGTTCTTC
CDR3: CASSLVGLGYEQFF

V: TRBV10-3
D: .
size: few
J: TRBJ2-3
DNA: TGTGCCATCAGTGATTACTCCCCGGGCTTGCGCACAGATACGCAGTATTTT
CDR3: CAISDYSPGLRTDTQYF